The present TCR beta chain was sequenced within a study of TIL therapy for anti-PD-1-resistant metastatic lung cancer. On the study more broadly: Tumors had a median PD-L1 proportion score of more than 5%. General observations from the study: Many TIL product clones were absent from baseline tumor, suggesting clonal contraction. Treatment-naive, never-smoker and oncogene-addicted patients were overrepresented in this highly selected cohort.

Time point meaning: pre-treatment sample, taken before nivolumab and TIL therapy. Tumor tissue came from excised metastases, mostly pleural nodules or supraclavicular lymph nodes. About this clone: Its antigen is still unknown. This specimen includes other DNA sequences encoding the same CDR3.

Sequencing used immunoSEQ v3. Profiled with immunoSEQ multiplex PCR; TCRdb holds only in-frame clones, not every one. The sample contains roughly 50,000 clones, around 64% of which appear only once. Sequencing used tumor tissue, obtained at baseline. This TCR was recovered from a person aged 30 to 80 with non-small cell lung cancer.

CDR3 coding DNA: TGTGCCAGCAGTTACACTGGCGCCTACGAGCAGTACTTC. Residues: CASSYTGAYEQYF. This sequence joins TRBV6-5 and TRBJ2-7; D unclear. This CDR3 region has 13 residues. V was trimmed by 2 bases and J by 2 bases, leaving 7 bases between them. From germline, CDR1 is MNHEY and CDR2 SVGAGI.